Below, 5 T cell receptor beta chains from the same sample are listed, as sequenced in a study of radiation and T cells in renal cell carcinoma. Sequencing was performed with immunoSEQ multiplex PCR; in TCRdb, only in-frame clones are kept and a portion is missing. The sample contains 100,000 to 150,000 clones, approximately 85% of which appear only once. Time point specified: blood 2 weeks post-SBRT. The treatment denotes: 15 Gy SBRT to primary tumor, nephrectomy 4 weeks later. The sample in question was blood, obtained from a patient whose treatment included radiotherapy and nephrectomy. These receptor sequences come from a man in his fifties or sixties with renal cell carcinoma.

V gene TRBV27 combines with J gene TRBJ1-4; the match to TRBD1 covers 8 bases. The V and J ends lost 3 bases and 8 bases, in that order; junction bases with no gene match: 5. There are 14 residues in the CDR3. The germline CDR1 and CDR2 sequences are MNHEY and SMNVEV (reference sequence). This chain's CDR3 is CASSFQGAGEKLFF. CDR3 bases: TGTGCCAGCAGTTTTCAGGGGGCAGGGGAAAAACTGTTTTTT.

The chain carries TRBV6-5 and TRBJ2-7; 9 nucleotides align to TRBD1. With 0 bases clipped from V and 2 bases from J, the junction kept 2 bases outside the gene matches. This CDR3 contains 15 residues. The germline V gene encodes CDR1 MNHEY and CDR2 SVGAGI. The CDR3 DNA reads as TGTGCCAGCAGTTACTCCGGGACAGGGACCTACGAGCAGTACTTC. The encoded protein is CASSYSGTGTYEQYF.

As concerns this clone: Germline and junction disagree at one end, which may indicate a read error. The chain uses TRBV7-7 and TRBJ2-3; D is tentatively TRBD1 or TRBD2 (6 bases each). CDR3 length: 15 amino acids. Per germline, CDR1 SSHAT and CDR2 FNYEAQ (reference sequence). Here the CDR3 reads CASSTGLATTDTQYF. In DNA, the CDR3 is TGTGCTAGCAGCACAGGGCTAGCGACCACAGATACGCAGTATTTT.

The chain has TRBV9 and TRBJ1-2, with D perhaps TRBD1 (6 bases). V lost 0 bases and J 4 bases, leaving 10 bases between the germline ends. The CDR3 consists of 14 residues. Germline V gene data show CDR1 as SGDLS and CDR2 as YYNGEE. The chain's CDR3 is CASSVAGVGYGYTF. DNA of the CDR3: TGTGCCAGCAGCGTAGCAGGGGTCGGCTATGGCTACACCTTC.

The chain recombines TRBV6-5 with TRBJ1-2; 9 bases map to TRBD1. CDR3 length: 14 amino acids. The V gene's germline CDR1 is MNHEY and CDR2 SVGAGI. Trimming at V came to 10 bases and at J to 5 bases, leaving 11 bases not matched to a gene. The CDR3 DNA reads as TGTGCCACCGGGACAGGGACTACTAGATATGGCTACACCTTC. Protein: CATGTGTTRYGYTF.